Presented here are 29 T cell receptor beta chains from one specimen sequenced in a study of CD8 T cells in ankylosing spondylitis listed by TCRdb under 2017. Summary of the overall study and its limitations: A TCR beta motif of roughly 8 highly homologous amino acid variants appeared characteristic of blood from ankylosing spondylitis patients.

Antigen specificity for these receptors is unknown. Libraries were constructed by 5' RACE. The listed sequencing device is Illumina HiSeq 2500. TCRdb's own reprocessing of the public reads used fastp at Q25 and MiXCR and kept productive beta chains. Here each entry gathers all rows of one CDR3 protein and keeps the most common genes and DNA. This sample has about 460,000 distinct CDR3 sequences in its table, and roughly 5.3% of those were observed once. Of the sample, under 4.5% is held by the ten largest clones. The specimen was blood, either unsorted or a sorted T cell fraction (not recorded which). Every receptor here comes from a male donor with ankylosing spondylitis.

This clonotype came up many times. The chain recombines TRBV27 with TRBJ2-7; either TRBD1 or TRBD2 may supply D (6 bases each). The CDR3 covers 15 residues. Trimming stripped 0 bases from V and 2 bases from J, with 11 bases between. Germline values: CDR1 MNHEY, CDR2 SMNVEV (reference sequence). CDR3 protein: CASSLSEGVTYEQYF. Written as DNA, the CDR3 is TGTGCCAGCAGTTTATCGGAGGGGGTAACCTACGAGCAGTACTTC.

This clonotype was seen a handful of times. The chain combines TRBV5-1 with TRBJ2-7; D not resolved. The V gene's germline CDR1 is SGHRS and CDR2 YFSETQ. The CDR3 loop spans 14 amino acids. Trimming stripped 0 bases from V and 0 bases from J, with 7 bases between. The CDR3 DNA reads TGCGCCAGCAGCTTGGCCGCCAACTCCTACGAGCAGTACTTC. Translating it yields CASSLAANSYEQYF.

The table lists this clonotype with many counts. This CDR3 reads CASETGAGTGELFF. The CDR3 nucleotides are TGTGCCAGCGAGACAGGGGCGGGCACCGGGGAGCTGTTTTTT. The V call is TRBV12-3 or TRBV12-4, the J call TRBJ2-2, with 8 bases aligning to TRBD1. Trimming at V came to 8 bases and at J to 4 bases, leaving 6 bases not matched to a gene. This CDR3 has 14 amino acids.

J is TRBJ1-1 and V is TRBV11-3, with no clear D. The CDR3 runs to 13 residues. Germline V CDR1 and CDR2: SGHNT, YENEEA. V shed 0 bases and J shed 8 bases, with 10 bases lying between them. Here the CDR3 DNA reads TGTGCCAGCAGCTTAGATTTGGGGTCGGAAGCTTTCTTT. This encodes CASSLDLGSEAFF.

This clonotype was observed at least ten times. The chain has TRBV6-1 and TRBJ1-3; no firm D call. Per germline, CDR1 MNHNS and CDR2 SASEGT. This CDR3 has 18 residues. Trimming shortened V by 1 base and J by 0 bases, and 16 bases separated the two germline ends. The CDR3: CASSEVALWLTSGNTIYF. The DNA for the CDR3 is TGTGCCAGCAGTGAAGTAGCGCTGTGGCTGACCTCTGGAAACACCATATATTTT.

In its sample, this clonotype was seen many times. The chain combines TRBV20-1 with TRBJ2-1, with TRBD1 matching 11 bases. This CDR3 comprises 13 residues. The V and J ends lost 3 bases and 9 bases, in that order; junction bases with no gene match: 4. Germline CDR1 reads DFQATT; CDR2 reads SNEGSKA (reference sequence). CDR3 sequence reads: CSASPGTGGEQFF. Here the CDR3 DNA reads TGCAGTGCTAGCCCCGGGACAGGGGGTGAGCAGTTCTTC.

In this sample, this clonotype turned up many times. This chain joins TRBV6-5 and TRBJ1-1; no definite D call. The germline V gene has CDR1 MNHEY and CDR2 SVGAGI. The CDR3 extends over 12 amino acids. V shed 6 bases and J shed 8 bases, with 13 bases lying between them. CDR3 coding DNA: TGTGCCAGCAGCCCCCGCTCACTAGAAGCTTTCTTT. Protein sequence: CASSPRSLEAFF.

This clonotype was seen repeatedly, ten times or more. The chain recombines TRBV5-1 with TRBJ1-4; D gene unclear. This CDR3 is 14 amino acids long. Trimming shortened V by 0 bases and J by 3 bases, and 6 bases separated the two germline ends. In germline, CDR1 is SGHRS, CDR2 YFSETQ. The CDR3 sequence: CASSLGWPNEKLFF. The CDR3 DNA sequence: TGCGCCAGCAGCTTGGGGTGGCCTAATGAAAAACTGTTTTTT.

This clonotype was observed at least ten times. CDR3 DNA: TGTGCCAGCAGCTTGACCGGGACAGGTGGAAACACCATATATTTT. Protein: CASSLTGTGGNTIYF. The gene calls are TRBV7-6 and TRBJ1-3; 8 bases align to TRBD1. The junction had 4 bases not matched to a gene; V was cut back by 3 bases and J by 3 bases. This CDR3 comprises 15 residues. The V gene's germline CDR1 is SGHVS and CDR2 FNYEAQ.

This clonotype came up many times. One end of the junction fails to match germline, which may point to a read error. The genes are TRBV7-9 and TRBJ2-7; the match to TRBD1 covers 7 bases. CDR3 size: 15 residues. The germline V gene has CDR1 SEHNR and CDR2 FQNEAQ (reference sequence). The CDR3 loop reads CASSRPGQIIYEQYF. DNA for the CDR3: TGTGCCAGCAGCCGACCGGGACAGATAATCTACGAACAGTACTTC.

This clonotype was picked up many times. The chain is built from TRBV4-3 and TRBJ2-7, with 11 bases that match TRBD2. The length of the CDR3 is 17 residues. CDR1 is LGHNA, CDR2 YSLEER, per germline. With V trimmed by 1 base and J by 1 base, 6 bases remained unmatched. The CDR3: CASSQGLAGPLSYEQYF. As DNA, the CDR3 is TGCGCCAGCAGCCAAGGACTAGCGGGACCGTTATCCTACGAGCAGTACTTC.

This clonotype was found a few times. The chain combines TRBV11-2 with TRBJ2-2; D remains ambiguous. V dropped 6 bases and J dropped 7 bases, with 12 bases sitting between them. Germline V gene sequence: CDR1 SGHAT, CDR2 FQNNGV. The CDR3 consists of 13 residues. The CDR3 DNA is TGTGCCAGCAGAAACCTCCGTGGCGGGGAGCTGTTTTTT. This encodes CASRNLRGGELFF.

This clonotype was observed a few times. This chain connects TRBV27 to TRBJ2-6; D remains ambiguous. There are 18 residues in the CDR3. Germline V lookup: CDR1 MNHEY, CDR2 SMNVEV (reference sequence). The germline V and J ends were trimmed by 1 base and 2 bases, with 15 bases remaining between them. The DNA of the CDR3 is TGTGCCAGCAGTTTATTCCGGCAAGGCGTACCTGGGGCCAACGTCCTGACTTTC. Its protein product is CASSLFRQGVPGANVLTF.

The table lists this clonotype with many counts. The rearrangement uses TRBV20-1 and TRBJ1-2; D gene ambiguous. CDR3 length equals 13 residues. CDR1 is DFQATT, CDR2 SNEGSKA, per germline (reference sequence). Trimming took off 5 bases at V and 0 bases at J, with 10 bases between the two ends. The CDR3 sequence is CSAGRHTNYGYTF. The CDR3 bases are TGCAGTGCTGGGAGACACACTAACTATGGCTACACCTTC.

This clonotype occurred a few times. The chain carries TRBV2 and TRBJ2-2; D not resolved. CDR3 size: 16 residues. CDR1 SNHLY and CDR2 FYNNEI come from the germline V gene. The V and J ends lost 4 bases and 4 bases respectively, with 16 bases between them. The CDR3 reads CASSAQGHILTGELFF. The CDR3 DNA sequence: TGTGCCAGCAGTGCGCAAGGGCATATACTCACCGGGGAGCTGTTTTTT.

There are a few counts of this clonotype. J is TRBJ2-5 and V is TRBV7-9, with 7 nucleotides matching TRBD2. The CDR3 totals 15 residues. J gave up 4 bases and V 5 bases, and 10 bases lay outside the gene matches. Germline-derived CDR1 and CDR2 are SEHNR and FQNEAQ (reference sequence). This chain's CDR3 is CASSMGLPERETQYF. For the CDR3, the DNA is TGTGCCAGCAGCATGGGACTACCTGAAAGAGAGACCCAGTACTTC.

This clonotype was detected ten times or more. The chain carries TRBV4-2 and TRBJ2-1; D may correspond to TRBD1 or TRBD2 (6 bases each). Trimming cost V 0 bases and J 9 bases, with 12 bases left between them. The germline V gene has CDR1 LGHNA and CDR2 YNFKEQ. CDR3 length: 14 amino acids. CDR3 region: CASSQERGRVEQFF. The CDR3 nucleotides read TGTGCCAGCAGCCAAGAACGGGGGCGGGTTGAGCAGTTCTTC.

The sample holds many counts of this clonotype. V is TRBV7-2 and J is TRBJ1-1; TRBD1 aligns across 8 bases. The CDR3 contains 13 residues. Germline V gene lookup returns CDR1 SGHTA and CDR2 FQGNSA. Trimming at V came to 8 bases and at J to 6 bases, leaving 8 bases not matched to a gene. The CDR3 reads CASGAGGAAEAFF. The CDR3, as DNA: TGTGCCAGCGGGGCAGGGGGCGCGGCTGAAGCTTTCTTT.

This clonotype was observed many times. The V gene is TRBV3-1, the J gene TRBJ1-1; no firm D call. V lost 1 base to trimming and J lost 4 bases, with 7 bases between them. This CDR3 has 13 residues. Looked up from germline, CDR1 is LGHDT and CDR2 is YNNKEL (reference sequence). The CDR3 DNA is TGTGCCAGCAGCCAAGTTCCAATCACTGAAGCTTTCTTT. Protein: CASSQVPITEAFF.

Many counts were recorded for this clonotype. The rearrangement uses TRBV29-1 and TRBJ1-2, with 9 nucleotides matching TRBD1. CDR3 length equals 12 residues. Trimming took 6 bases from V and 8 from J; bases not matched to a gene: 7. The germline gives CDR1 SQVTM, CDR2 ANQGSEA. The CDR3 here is CSVPQGAGGYTF. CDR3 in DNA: TGCAGCGTCCCACAGGGGGCGGGCGGCTACACCTTC. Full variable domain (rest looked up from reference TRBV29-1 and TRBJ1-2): SAVISQKPSRDICQRGTSLTIQCQVDSQVTMMFWYRQQPGQSLTLIATANQGSEATYESGFVIDKFPISRPNLTFSTLTVSNMSPEDSSIYLCSVPQGAGGYTFGSGTRLTVV.

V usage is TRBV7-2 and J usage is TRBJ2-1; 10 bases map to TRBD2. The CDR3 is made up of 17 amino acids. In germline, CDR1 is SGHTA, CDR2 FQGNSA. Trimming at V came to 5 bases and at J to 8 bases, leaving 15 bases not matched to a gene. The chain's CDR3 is CASSPRWTSGGGDEQFF. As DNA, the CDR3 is TGTGCCAGCAGCCCACGGTGGACTAGCGGAGGCGGGGATGAGCAGTTCTTC.

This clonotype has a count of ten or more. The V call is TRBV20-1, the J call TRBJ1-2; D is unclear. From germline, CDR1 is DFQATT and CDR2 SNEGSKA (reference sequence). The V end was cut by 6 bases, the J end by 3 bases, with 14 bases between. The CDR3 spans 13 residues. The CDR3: CSAVVPGYYGYTF. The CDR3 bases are TGCAGTGCCGTTGTTCCAGGATACTATGGCTACACCTTC.

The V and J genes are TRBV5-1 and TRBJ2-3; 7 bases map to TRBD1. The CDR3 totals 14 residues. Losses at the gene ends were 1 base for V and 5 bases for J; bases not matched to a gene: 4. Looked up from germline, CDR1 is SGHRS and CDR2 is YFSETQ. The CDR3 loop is CASSLSQGEDTQYF. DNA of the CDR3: TGCGCCAGCAGCTTGAGCCAGGGGGAAGATACGCAGTATTTT.

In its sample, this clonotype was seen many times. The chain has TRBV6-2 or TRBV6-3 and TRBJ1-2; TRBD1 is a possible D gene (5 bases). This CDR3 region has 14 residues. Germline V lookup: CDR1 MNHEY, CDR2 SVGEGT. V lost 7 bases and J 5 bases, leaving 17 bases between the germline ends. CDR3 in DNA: TGTGCCAGCACCCAGAGGTCCAGGGCGTATGGCTACACCTTC. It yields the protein CASTQRSRAYGYTF.

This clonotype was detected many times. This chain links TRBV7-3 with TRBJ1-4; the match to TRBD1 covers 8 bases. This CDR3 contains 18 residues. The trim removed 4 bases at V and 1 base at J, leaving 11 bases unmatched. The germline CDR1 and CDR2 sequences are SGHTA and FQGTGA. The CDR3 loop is CASSSGTGGPLTNEKLFF. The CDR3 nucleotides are TGTGCCAGCAGCTCCGGGACAGGCGGACCATTAACTAATGAAAAACTGTTTTTT.

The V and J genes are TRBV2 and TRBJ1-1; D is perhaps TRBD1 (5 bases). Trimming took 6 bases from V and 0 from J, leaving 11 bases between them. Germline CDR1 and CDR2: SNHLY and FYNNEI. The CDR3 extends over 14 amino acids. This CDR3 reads CASRVQGLNTEAFF. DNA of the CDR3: TGTGCCAGCAGAGTGCAGGGACTGAACACTGAAGCTTTCTTT.

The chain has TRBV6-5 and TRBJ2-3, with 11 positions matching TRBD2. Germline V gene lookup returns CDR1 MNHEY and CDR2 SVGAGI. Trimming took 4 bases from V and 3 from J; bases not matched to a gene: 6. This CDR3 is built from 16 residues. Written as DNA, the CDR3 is TGTGCCAGCAGTTTCCGTATAGCGGGAGGGACAGATACGCAGTATTTT. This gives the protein CASSFRIAGGTDTQYF.

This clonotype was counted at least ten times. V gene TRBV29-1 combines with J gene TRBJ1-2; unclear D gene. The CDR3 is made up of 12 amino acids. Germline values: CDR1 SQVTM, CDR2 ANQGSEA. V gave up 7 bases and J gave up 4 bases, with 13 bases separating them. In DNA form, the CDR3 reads TGCAGCGCTCGGGAGGCAGGCTATGGCTACACCTTC. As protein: CSAREAGYGYTF.

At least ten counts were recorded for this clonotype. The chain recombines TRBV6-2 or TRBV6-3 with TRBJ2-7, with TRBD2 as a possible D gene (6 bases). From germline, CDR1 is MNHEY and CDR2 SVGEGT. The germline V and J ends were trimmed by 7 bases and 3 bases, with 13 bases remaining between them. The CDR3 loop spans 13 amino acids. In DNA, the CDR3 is TGTGCCAGCAAACGGCGGGACTTCTACGAGCAGTACTTC. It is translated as CASKRRDFYEQYF.